This T cell receptor (beta chain) came from a study of human T cells and chemical hapten exposure. Notes on the study in general: Significantly greater numbers of large CDR3 similarity clusters came from expanded TCRs than from controls.

As handled by the study authors: Individual samples carried between roughly 23,224 and 690,600 TCRs, with roughly 95,000 as the median. TCRdb fed the RACE reads into MiXCR, producing one record per CDR3 protein. TCRdb, not the authors, supplied the V and J calls. The table records a few hundred thousand distinct CDR3 sequences, around 6% of them present only once. Time point in this sample: patch test 2, 6 weeks after DPC sensitization. The treatment was: therapeutic diphenylcyclopropenone sensitization with weekly scalp DPC. In its sample, this clonotype was seen many times. What it binds is unknown. Here the sequenced sample was whole blood, taken in connection with sensitization to the hapten diphenylcyclopropenone (DPC). The clonotype comes from a woman aged 18-35 years with alopecia areata. Some clones in this sample may be carry-over from other donors' samples.

CDR3 in DNA: TGCAGCGTCGGACAGGGAGCAGATACGCAGTATTTT. This gives the protein CSVGQGADTQYF. This sequence joins TRBV29-1 and TRBJ2-3, with 8 bases aligning to TRBD1. Germline CDR1 SQVTM, CDR2 ANQGSEA. This CDR3 is 12 amino acids long. J gave up 4 bases and V 6 bases, and 3 bases lay outside the gene matches.